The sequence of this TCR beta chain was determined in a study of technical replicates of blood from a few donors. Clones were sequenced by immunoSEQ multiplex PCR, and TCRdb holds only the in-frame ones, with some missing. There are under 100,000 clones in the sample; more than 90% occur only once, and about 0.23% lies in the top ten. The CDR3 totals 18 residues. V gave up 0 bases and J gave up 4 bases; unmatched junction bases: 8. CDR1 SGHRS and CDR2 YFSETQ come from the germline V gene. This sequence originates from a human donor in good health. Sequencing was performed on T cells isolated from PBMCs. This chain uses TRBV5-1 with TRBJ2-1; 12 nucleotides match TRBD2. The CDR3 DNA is TGCGCCAGCAGCTTGGACACTAGCGGGAGGACACTTTACAATGAGCAGTTCTTC. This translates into CASSLDTSGRTLYNEQFF.